The 14 T cell receptor beta chains below were found in one sample sequenced in a study of human T cells and chemical hapten exposure. The time point: pre-sensitization, week 0. Specified treatment: therapeutic diphenylcyclopropenone sensitization with weekly scalp DPC. The total RNA was obtained from whole blood that was not fractionated. TCRdb processed the RACE reads anew with MiXCR; each CDR3 protein has one entry. This table has some 49,000 distinct CDR3 sequences, more than 9% appearing once. The input for sequencing was whole blood, taken in connection with sensitization to the hapten diphenylcyclopropenone (DPC). These receptors originate from a young woman with alopecia areata. Some clones in this sample may be carry-over from other donors' samples.

This clonotype was counted many times. The rearrangement links TRBV12-3 or TRBV12-4 to TRBJ2-3; possibly TRBD2 for D (7 bases). Between the trimmed V and J ends, which lost 6 bases and 0 bases, there was a span of 13 bases. This CDR3 is 15 amino acids long. CDR3 in DNA: TGTGCCAGCAGGGGGGGGGCCGATAGCACAGATACGCAGTATTTT. Its translation: CASRGGADSTDTQYF.

At least ten counts were recorded for this clonotype. V is TRBV10-3 and J is TRBJ2-3; unclear D gene. The CDR3 totals 14 residues. Germline CDR1 reads ENHRY; CDR2 reads SYGVKD. V gave up 3 bases and J gave up 4 bases, with 11 bases separating them. DNA of the CDR3: TGTGCCATCAGTGAATCAACCGCCCCAGATACGCAGTATTTT. Its translation: CAISESTAPDTQYF.

CDR3 residues: CASSSLGANVLTF. The CDR3 DNA sequence: TGTGCCAGCAGCTCCCTCGGGGCCAACGTCCTGACTTTC. The V and J genes are TRBV5-6 and TRBJ2-6; D gene uncertain. Germline V gene sequence: CDR1 SGHDT, CDR2 YYEEEE. The CDR3 is 13 residues long. Trimming removed 3 bases at V and 4 bases at J, with 5 bases between.

This clonotype was counted many times. The V call is TRBV11-2, the J call TRBJ1-3; D gene uncertain. CDR1 is SGHAT and CDR2 is FQNNGV in the germline V gene. The V end lost 5 bases, the J end lost 0 bases, and 14 bases lay between the germline ends. The CDR3 spans 16 residues. This CDR3 reads CASSASGGSSGNTIYF. CDR3 DNA sequence: TGTGCCAGCAGCGCTAGCGGAGGGAGCTCTGGAAACACCATATATTTT.

This clonotype was seen more than once but under ten times. CDR3 residues: CASSQDRGRPSTEAFF. As DNA, the CDR3 is TGTGCCAGCAGTCAGGACAGGGGGCGGCCTTCCACTGAAGCTTTCTTT. The chain links TRBV6-5 to TRBJ1-1, with TRBD1 identical over 11 bases. Germline CDR1 and CDR2: MNHEY and SVGAGI. V trimming: 5 bases; J trimming: 4 bases; junction bases outside the gene matches: 9. This CDR3 is 16 amino acids long.

In this sample, this clonotype turned up many times. The CDR3 DNA reads as TGTGCCAGCATACAGACAGGTTCGGGTGAGCAGTTCTTC. This sequence encodes CASIQTGSGEQFF. The chain employs TRBV21-1 and TRBJ2-1; the DNA was not compared with TRBD1, the D call given in the table. TRBV21-1 is shown as a pseudogene. The CDR3 length is 13 residues.

This clonotype was counted ten times or more. The chain is built from TRBV29-1 and TRBJ1-1, with D uncertain. CDR3 length: 10 amino acids. Germline V gene data show CDR1 as SQVTM and CDR2 as ANQGSEA. V was trimmed by 4 bases and J by 4 bases, leaving 4 bases between them. The CDR3 sequence is CSVASTEAFF. Here the CDR3 DNA reads TGCAGCGTTGCAAGCACTGAAGCTTTCTTT.

This clonotype was observed at least ten times. This chain joins TRBV7-2 and TRBJ2-3; a possible D gene is TRBD2 (6 bases). The ends were cut back, 4 bases at V and 7 bases at J, with 15 bases in the middle. Germline values: CDR1 SGHTA, CDR2 FQGNSA. The CDR3 runs to 14 residues. DNA of the CDR3: TGTGCCAGCAGCTCCACTCCCGCGGGGCATACGCAGTATTTT. Protein sequence: CASSSTPAGHTQYF.

The V gene is TRBV4-1, the J gene TRBJ1-2; D uncertain. This CDR3 is built from 14 residues. Trimming stripped 4 bases from V and 4 bases from J, with 13 bases between. The germline V gene has CDR1 MGHRA and CDR2 YSYEKL. DNA for the CDR3: TGCGCCAGCAGCCCCCAAAAGGGAAGCTATGGCTACACCTTC. This sequence encodes CASSPQKGSYGYTF.

V is TRBV5-8 and J is TRBJ2-1; the D call may be TRBD1 or TRBD2 (6 bases each). CDR3 size: 15 residues. Germline V gene sequence: CDR1 SGHTS, CDR2 YDEGEE. V was cut by 4 bases and J by 7 bases, with 18 bases left in between. The CDR3 loop is CASSPSSGARNEQFF. As DNA, the CDR3 is TGTGCCAGCAGCCCGAGCTCGGGGGCGCGGAATGAGCAGTTCTTC. The full variable domain, with the rest looked up from reference TRBV5-8 and TRBJ2-1, is EAGVTQSPTHLIKTRGQQATLRCSPISGHTSVYWYQQALGLGLQFLLWYDEGEERNRGNFPPRFSGRQFPNYSSELNVNALELEDSALYLCASSPSSGARNEQFFGPGTRLTVL.

V gene TRBV19 combines with J gene TRBJ1-6; D unresolved. Looked up from germline, CDR1 is LNHDA and CDR2 is SQIVND (reference sequence). The CDR3 covers 14 residues. Trimming removed 6 bases from V and 8 bases from J, with 14 bases in between. CDR3 region: CASSNRPSHSPLHF. The CDR3 DNA follows: TGTGCCAGTAGCAATCGACCGAGTCATTCACCCCTCCACTTT.

This clonotype showed up just a few times. The rearrangement links TRBV3-1 to TRBJ2-7; D uncertain. Germline assignment: CDR1 LGHDT and CDR2 YNNKEL (reference sequence). The CDR3 totals 14 residues. Deletions cut 1 base from V and 2 bases from J, with 9 bases between. In nucleotides, the CDR3 is TGTGCCAGCAGCCAAGGATTGTGGGCCTACGAGCAGTACTTC. This sequence encodes CASSQGLWAYEQYF.

This clonotype was picked up many times. V is TRBV6-7 and J is TRBJ2-7; D call uncertain. TRBV6-7 is treated as an ORF (open reading frame) with a function not yet certain. V was trimmed by 7 bases and J by 3 bases, leaving 10 bases between them. The CDR3 extends over 12 amino acids. The CDR3 protein is CASNPLGYEQYF. CDR3 coding DNA: TGTGCCAGCAACCCTTTAGGCTACGAGCAGTACTTC.

This clonotype has at least ten counts. The chain links TRBV6-2 or TRBV6-3 to TRBJ1-1; unclear D gene. This CDR3 is built from 15 residues. Germline CDR1 is MNHEY and CDR2 is SVGEGT. Trimming removed 5 bases from V and 3 bases from J, with 16 bases in between. The CDR3 coding sequence is TGTGCCAGCAGTACCGGAAGGGTTAGAGACACTGAAGCTTTCTTT. Protein sequence: CASSTGRVRDTEAFF.